This TCR beta chain comes out of a study of blood T cell repertoires in COVID-19. The overall study: Italy, Spain and the United States were the sources of the convalescent and acute COVID-19 samples.

Participants, 18 to 89 years old, spanned 25 or so US areas. Each participant's cohort was designated according to participant-reported clinical history. Germline V gene lookup returns CDR1 LGHNT and CDR2 FRNRAP. The CDR3 loop spans 13 amino acids. With 6 bases removed from V and 8 bases from J, the gap between germline ends came to 16 bases. Authors' analysis steps: Estimates of nucleated cell counts were drawn from the amplification of reference gene primers. TCRdb's table, derived via immunoSEQ multiplex PCR, lists solely in-frame clones and lacks some. V and J calls and clone size are given by that table; D and trimming were obtained from the DNA. This table has 250,000 or so clones, about 85% appearing once.

The clonotype was recovered from a woman aged 50 to 60 who had been exposed to COVID-19. Sequenced: PBMCs or T cells enriched from blood (not recorded which). The chain has TRBV12-5 and TRBJ1-1; TRBD1 is a possible D gene (6 bases). Here the CDR3 reads CASGLREGGEAFF. The CDR3, as DNA: TGTGCTAGTGGCCTCCGGGAGGGGGGGGAAGCTTTCTTT.